This T cell receptor beta chain was obtained from a study of beta chain features in type 1 diabetes. The table lists this clone with many counts. Expressed TCRB transcripts got sequenced, as all isolated RNA was reverse transcribed. Measured with immunoSEQ multiplex PCR; TCRdb has only the in-frame clones, and not every one. The data contain some 150,000 clones, over 9.5% of them singletons. With 6 bases removed from V and 4 bases from J, the gap between germline ends came to 4 bases. Per the germline V gene, CDR1 is MNHNY and CDR2 is SVGAGI (reference sequence). This CDR3 region has 11 residues. The sequence came from a young man in good health. The chain carries TRBV6-6 and TRBJ2-1; no clear D. The sequencing input was naive CD4+ T cells from blood. Here the CDR3 DNA reads TGTGCCAGCAGCCCATACAATGAGCAGTTCTTC. Encoded protein: CASSPYNEQFF.